This T cell receptor beta chain was sequenced during a study of cytomegalovirus exposure and HLA in healthy donors. Study background: The 120 or so validation repertoires were produced on the same platform as the roughly 670 repertoires of the first cohort. This was reported in a later analysis.

Turning to this clone: Antigen: not known.

Regarding the study as a whole: Researchers catalogued 160 or so TCR beta chains as cytomegalovirus-associated. In vitro testing confirmed a few CMV-associated chains as specific for CMV antigens. Using the classifier, cytomegalovirus status was reportedly diagnosed with high specificity and sensitivity.

This CDR3 comprises 14 residues. The data were produced by immunoSEQ multiplex PCR, yet TCRdb's version contains in-frame clones alone and is incomplete. This sample has 90,000 to 150,000 clones, with about 85% found just once. This chain connects TRBV21-1 to TRBJ2-7; the D call of TRBD1 is as the table states it, not checked on the DNA. TRBV21-1 constitutes a pseudogene. Sequenced sample: PBMCs. The clonotype originates from a man aged 18 to 29 in good health and CMV-seropositive. The CDR3, as DNA: TGTGCCAGCAGCCCTGACAGGGCTTCCTACGAGCAGTACTTC. It is translated as CASSPDRASYEQYF.